This T cell receptor beta chain is from a study of metastatic and nonmetastatic thyroid tumors (dated by TCRdb to the early 2020s). With respect to the entire study: Repertoires from peripheral blood and from tumor or nodule tissue samples of malignant and benign thyroid patients were compared. Study-wide findings and limitations: In both blood and tumor samples, malignant tumors were reported to have significantly higher TCR beta diversity than benign nodules.

From its cysteine to its phenylalanine, the CDR3 spans 11 amino acids. The retained sequence is limited to the CDR3, 33 bases, with the frame set at the first base. Library construction relied on PCR. The run used an Illumina HiSeq 4000. High-throughput sequencing was used to profile the TCR beta-chain CDR3 region of each patient. Per the original workflow: Drawing on CDR3 differences between clinicopathological groups, the researchers built a classifier meant to tell apart patients with distant-metastatic papillary thyroid cancer. The Shannon index was used to assess repertoire diversity, and the Morisita-Horn index was used to assess tumor-blood repertoire similarity. TCRdb reprocessing: public reads trimmed at Q25 with fastp, clones called with MiXCR, in-frame beta chains kept. TCRdb, not the authors, supplied the V and J calls. This sample comprises more than 65,000 clones, 12% to 15% of them detected only once. The ten largest account for more than 6.5% of the sample.

No patient had received any treatment before thyroid surgery. Using T-cell receptor beta sequencing, the study looked back at clinical samples from patients collected from the early 2010s to the late 2010s. This clone was observed a few times. It lacks a known antigen. Germline is not matched at one junction end, which may reflect a read error. The receptor's source is a male donor with papillary thyroid cancer or a benign thyroid nodule (not recorded which). Some clones in this sample may be carry-over from other donors' samples. The chain joins TRBV12-3 or TRBV12-4 to TRBJ1-2, and possibly TRBD1, on 5 matching bases. The specimen sequenced was blood. The nucleotide sequence is given as TGTGCCATCAGTTTTAGAGACCAGGGAACCTTC. Translated, this gives CAISFRDQGTF.